What follows are 16 T cell receptor beta chains derived from one specimen sequenced in a study of T cell repertoires and HLA-DP antigens (dated 2018 in TCRdb). Preparation of the library involved the immunoSEQ multiplex PCR assay. TCRdb limited this immuneACCESS table to in-frame rearrangements with V and J called. A share of clones is missing; checked studies link under half to unresolved V genes, and the rest is unexplained. For this sample there are some 110,000 clones; around 93% appear just once. The ten largest account for about 0.27% of the sample. For these TCRs, the target antigens are not known. Sequencing was carried out using CD4+ T cells from PBMCs. These receptors were obtained from a woman between 18 and 29 years old in good health and CMV-seronegative.

This clone is a singleton in its sample. This chain links TRBV11-2 with TRBJ2-7; weak D call: TRBD2 (5 bases). The germline V and J ends were trimmed by 1 base and 3 bases, with 10 bases remaining between them. Per germline, CDR1 SGHAT and CDR2 FQNNGV. The CDR3 is 14 amino acids. This CDR3 is CASSLGSGIYEQYV. CDR3 nucleotide sequence: TGTGCCAGCAGCTTAGGTTCCGGGATCTACGAGCAGTACGTC.

J is TRBJ2-3 and V is TRBV28; D might be TRBD1 (6 bases). The CDR3 is made up of 13 amino acids. Trimming pared 10 bases from V and 3 bases from J, leaving 14 bases between. Looked up from germline, CDR1 is MDHEN and CDR2 is SYDVKM. CDR3 amino acids: CAMRQQGTDTQYF. The DNA of the CDR3 is TGTGCCATGCGCCAGCAGGGGACAGATACGCAGTATTTT.

V is TRBV9 and J is TRBJ2-1; 9 nucleotides align to TRBD2. Germline V gene sequence: CDR1 SGDLS, CDR2 YYNGEE. There are 15 residues in the CDR3. V trimming: 0 bases; J trimming: 7 bases; junction bases outside the gene matches: 5. The CDR3 sequence is CASSVEGGGANEQFF. The CDR3 DNA sequence: TGTGCCAGCAGCGTAGAGGGCGGGGGGGCGAATGAGCAGTTCTTC.

The rearrangement links TRBV5-4 to TRBJ2-1, with D maybe TRBD2 (6 bases). From germline, CDR1 is SGHNT and CDR2 YYREEE (reference sequence). The CDR3 loop spans 15 amino acids. Trimming left V 3 bases short and J 9 bases short, with 19 bases between. CDR3 protein: CASSWGLERGGEQFF. The CDR3 DNA reads as TGTGCCAGCAGCTGGGGACTTGAAAGGGGTGGTGAGCAGTTCTTC.

The chain combines TRBV10-3 with TRBJ2-3; no definite D call. Between the trimmed V and J ends, which lost 7 bases and 6 bases, there was a span of 11 bases. CDR3 size: 12 residues. CDR1 and CDR2 (germline): ENHRY, SYGVKD. The CDR3 bases are TGTGCCATCAACGGTGCTGCGGATACGCAGTATTTT. This codes for CAINGAADTQYF.

V and J are TRBV2 and TRBJ2-5, with TRBD1 identical over 8 bases. This CDR3 is built from 14 residues. CDR1 and CDR2 (germline): SNHLY, FYNNEI. With 4 bases clipped from V and 5 bases from J, the junction kept 6 bases outside the gene matches. CDR3 bases: TGTGCCAGCAGTGCCACAGGGGGACGGGAGACCCAGTACTTC. This sequence encodes CASSATGGRETQYF. Based on the CDR3 plus reference TRBV2 and TRBJ2-5, the full variable domain is EPEVTQTPSHQVTQMGQEVILRCVPISNHLYFYWYRQILGQKVEFLVSFYNNEISEKSEIFDDQFSVERPDGSNFTLKIRSTKLEDSAMYFCASSATGGRETQYFGPGTRLLVL.

This clone was observed a single time. This chain joins TRBV7-8 and TRBJ2-7; tentative D call: TRBD2 (5 bases). Trimming took off 0 bases at V and 4 bases at J, with 7 bases between the two ends. Germline CDR1 and CDR2: SGHVS and FQNEAQ. The length of the CDR3 is 13 residues. The CDR3 nucleotides are TGTGCCAGCAGCTTAGCCGGGAATTACGAGCAGTACGTC. The encoded protein is CASSLAGNYEQYV.

V usage is TRBV28 and J usage is TRBJ1-4, with TRBD1 identical over 10 bases. The CDR3 loop spans 15 amino acids. Germline V gives CDR1 MDHEN, CDR2 SYDVKM. V was clipped by 2 bases and J by 5 bases; unmatched bases: 2. CDR3 sequence (DNA): TGTGCCAGCAGTTTAGGGGGACAGGGGAATGAAAAACTGTTTTTT. This sequence encodes CASSLGGQGNEKLFF.

This rearrangement joins TRBV12-5 to TRBJ2-3; TRBD1 might be the D (5 bases). Trimming shortened V by 5 bases and J by 0 bases, and 12 bases separated the two germline ends. Germline loops: CDR1 LGHNT, CDR2 FRNRAP. CDR3 length equals 15 residues. In DNA form, the CDR3 reads TGTGCTAGTGGTATCGGACAATCCAGCACAGATACGCAGTATTTT. This codes for CASGIGQSSTDTQYF.

This rearrangement joins TRBV10-3 to TRBJ2-2; D possibly corresponds to TRBD2 (6 bases). V gave up 8 bases and J gave up 4 bases, with 11 bases separating them. The CDR3 has 13 residues. CDR1 ENHRY and CDR2 SYGVKD come from the germline V gene. The CDR3 nucleotides read TGTGCCATCGGGCAGGGAGGCACCGGGGAGCTGTTTTTT. Amino acids: CAIGQGGTGELFF.

The chain employs TRBV6-5 and TRBJ2-3; no firm D call. Per the germline V gene, CDR1 is MNHEY and CDR2 is SVGAGI. The CDR3 runs 14 residues. V was shortened by 3 bases and J by 0 bases, with 7 bases between the two germline ends. The CDR3 DNA is TGTGCCAGCAGTTATGACACCAGCACAGATACGCAGTATTTT. It codes for CASSYDTSTDTQYF.

The CDR3 spells CASSFGNRGNGDTQYF. CDR3 nucleotide sequence: TGTGCCAGCAGTTTCGGGAACAGGGGAAATGGAGATACGCAGTATTTT. The chain joins TRBV28 to TRBJ2-3; 7 positions match TRBD1. V was pared by 3 bases and J by 5 bases, with 11 bases of the junction left unmatched. Germline CDR1 and CDR2: MDHEN and SYDVKM. This CDR3 comprises 16 residues.

In its sample, this clone was seen once. This rearrangement joins TRBV12-2 to TRBJ1-2. TRBV12-2 is designated a pseudogene. The CDR3 covers 14 residues. The CDR3 loop reads CASRLGDNNYGYTF. The CDR3 DNA reads as TGTGCAAGTCGCCTAGGGGATAATAACTATGGCTACACCTTC.

This clone was counted only a few times. The chain has TRBV6-5 and TRBJ1-2, with D possibly matching TRBD1 (5 bases). Germline values: CDR1 MNHEY, CDR2 SVGAGI. The V and J ends lost 0 bases and 8 bases respectively, with 10 bases between them. The CDR3 runs 13 residues. CDR3 coding DNA: TGTGCCAGCAGTTACTCTGGTGAGGGGGGCTACACCTTC. Translation: CASSYSGEGGYTF.

This chain connects TRBV9 to TRBJ2-3; 9 bases agree with TRBD2. Losses at the gene ends were 0 bases for V and 0 bases for J; bases not matched to a gene: 8. The CDR3 is made up of 18 amino acids. Germline V gene lookup returns CDR1 SGDLS and CDR2 YYNGEE. CDR3 amino acids: CASSVGGSGGPSTDTQYF. In nucleotides, the CDR3 is TGTGCCAGCAGCGTAGGAGGTAGCGGGGGCCCTAGCACAGATACGCAGTATTTT.

The J gene is TRBJ2-3, the V gene TRBV7-9; possible D gene TRBD1, 6 bases. The V gene lost 5 bases and the J gene lost 4 bases, with 7 bases spanning the gap. This CDR3 is built from 12 residues. The germline V gene has CDR1 SEHNR and CDR2 FQNEAQ (reference sequence). The DNA of the CDR3 is TGTGCCAGCAGCCACAGGGCAGATACGCAGTATTTT. This gives the protein CASSHRADTQYF.